Given below is one TCR beta chain in context. These data belong to a study of cytomegalovirus exposure and HLA in healthy donors. The CDR3 consists of 14 residues. Germline V gene lookup returns CDR1 SGHDT and CDR2 YYEEEE. V dropped 4 bases and J dropped 6 bases, with 11 bases sitting between them. Sequencing was performed with immunoSEQ multiplex PCR; in TCRdb, only in-frame clones are kept and a portion is missing. This table holds 110,000 to 150,000 clones, about 87% found once. Source material: PBMCs. The chain joins TRBV5-6 to TRBJ1-6; D remains unclear. This receptor was taken from a woman aged 25-40 years in good health and CMV-seropositive. DNA for the CDR3: TGTGCCAGCAGCCCCGGGAGCCCTAATTCACCCCTCCACTTT. This translates into CASSPGSPNSPLHF.